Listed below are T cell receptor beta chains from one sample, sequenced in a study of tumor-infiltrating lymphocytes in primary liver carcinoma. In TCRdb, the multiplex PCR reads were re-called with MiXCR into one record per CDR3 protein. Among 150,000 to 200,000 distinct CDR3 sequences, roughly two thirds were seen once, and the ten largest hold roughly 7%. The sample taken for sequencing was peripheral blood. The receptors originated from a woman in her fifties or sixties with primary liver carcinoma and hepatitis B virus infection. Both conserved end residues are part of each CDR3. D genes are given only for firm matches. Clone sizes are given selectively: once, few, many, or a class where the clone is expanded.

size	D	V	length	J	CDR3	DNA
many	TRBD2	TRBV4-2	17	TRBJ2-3	CASSPPPSGPLTDTQYF	TGTGCCAGCAGCCCCCCCCCTAGCGGGCCCCTCACAGATACGCAGTATTTT
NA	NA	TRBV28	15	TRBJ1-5	CASTGGGALNQPQHF	TGTGCCAGCACCGGTGGGGGGGCCCTAAATCAGCCCCAGCATTTT
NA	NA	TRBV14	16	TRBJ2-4	CASSQARYRVANIQYF	TGTGCCAGCAGCCAAGCCCGGTACAGGGTTGCAAACATCCAGTACTTC
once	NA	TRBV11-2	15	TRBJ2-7	CASSLDTGPGCKLYF	TGTGCCAGCAGCTTAGATACAGGCCCAGGGTGCAAGCTGTACTTC
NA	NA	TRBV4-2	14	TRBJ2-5	CASSQDPGPQTQYF	TGTGCCAGCAGTCAAGATCCAGGGCCGCAGACCCAGTACTTC
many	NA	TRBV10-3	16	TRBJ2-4	CAISDTTSEARGIQYF	TGTGCCATCAGTGATACGACTAGTGAGGCGCGCGGCATTCAGTACTTC
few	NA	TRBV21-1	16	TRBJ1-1	CASSIPLLDRGFGAFF	TGTGCCAGCAGCATACCTTTGCTTGACAGGGGGTTTGGAGCTTTCTTT
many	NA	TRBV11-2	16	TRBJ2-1	CASSFMRGSSYNEQFF	TGTGCCAGCAGCTTTATGCGGGGTAGCTCCTACAATGAGCAGTTCTTC
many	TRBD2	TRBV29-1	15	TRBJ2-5	CSVVGSGRAQETQYF	TGCAGCGTTGTGGGAAGCGGGAGGGCGCAAGAGACCCAGTACTTC
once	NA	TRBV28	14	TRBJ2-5	CARSADNNQETQYF	TGTGCCAGAAGTGCCGACAACAACCAAGAGACCCAGTACTTC
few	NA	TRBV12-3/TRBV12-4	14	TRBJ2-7	CASGPRRSSYEQYF	TGTGCCAGCGGCCCCAGACGGAGCTCCTACGAGCAGTACTTC
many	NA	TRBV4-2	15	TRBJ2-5	CASSPQGRQAWTQYF	TGTGCCAGCAGCCCCCAAGGTCGCCAGGCTTGGACCCAGTACTTC
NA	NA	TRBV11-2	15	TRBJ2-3	CASSSGLKGTDTQYF	TGTGCCAGCAGCTCAGGACTAAAAGGGACAGATACGCAGTATTTT
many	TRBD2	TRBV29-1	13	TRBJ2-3	CSVMRGNTDTQYF	TGCAGCGTGATGCGGGGGAACACAGATACGCAGTATTTT
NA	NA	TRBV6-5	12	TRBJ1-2	CASTSTGFGYTF	TGTGCCAGCACCTCGACGGGGTTCGGCTACACCTTC
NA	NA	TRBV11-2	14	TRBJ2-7	CASSLTLAGNEQYF	TGTGCCAGCAGCTTAACCCTGGCTGGCAACGAGCAGTACTTT
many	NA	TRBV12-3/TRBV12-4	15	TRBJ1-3	CASSLALVLTNTIYF	TGTGCCAGCAGTTTAGCGCTCGTCCTCACTAACACCATATATTTT
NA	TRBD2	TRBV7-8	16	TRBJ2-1	CASSLELAGSWVGQFF	TGTGCCAGCAGCTTAGAACTAGCGGGATCCTGGGTTGGGCAGTTCTTC
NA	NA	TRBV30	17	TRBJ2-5	CAWSARPSAPRQETQYF	TGTGCCTGGAGTGCCCGACCTTCGGCGCCCCGACAAGAGACCCAGTACTTC
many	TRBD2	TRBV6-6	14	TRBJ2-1	CASGGLVSYNEQFF	TGTGCCAGCGGCGGACTAGTCTCCTACAATGAGCAGTTCTTC
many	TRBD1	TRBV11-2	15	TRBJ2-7	CASSRGTGVTYEQYF	TGTGCCAGCAGCCGGGGGACAGGGGTTACCTACGAGCAGTACTTC
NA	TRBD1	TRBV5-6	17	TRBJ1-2	CASSLGTGGAVNYGYTF	TGTGCCAGCAGCTTGGGGACAGGGGGCGCGGTGAACTATGGCTACACCTTC
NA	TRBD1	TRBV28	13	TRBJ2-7	CASTLQGADEQYF	TGTGCCAGCACTCTTCAGGGGGCGGACGAGCAGTACTTC
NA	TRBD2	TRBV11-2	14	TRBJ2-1	CVSSLLAGKGEQFF	TGTGTCAGCAGCTTACTAGCGGGTAAAGGAGAGCAGTTCTTC
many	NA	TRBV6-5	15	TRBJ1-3	CASSYGGLSGNTIYF	TGTGCCAGCAGTTATGGAGGGCTCTCTGGAAACACCATATATTTT
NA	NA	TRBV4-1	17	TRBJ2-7	CASSQDKWWRDFYEQYF	TGTGCCAGCAGCCAAGATAAGTGGTGGCGGGACTTCTACGAGCAGTACTTC
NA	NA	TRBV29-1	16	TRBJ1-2	CRVEESMQGGSYSYTF	TGCAGGGTTGAAGAGTCGATGCAGGGAGGATCCTATAGCTACACCTTC
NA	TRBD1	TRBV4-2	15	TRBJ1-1	CASGITGTGGPEAFF	TGTGCCAGCGGCATAACCGGGACAGGGGGACCTGAAGCTTTCTTT
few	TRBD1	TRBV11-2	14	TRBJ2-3	CASRSLTGTDTQYF	TGTGCCAGCAGATCACTGACAGGGACAGATACGCAGTATTTT
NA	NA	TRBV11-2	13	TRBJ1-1	CAGSLEWTTEAFF	TGTGCCGGCAGCTTAGAGTGGACCACTGAAGCTTTCTTT
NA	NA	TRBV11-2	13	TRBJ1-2	CASSLDRNCGYTF	TGTGCCAGCAGCTTAGACAGAAACTGTGGCTACACCTTT
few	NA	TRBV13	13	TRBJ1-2	CASSVGTDYGYTF	TGTGCCAGCAGCGTCGGGACTGATTATGGCTACACCTTC
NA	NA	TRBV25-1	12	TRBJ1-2	CANRLTGGGYTF	TGTGCCAACAGACTTACCGGGGGTGGCTACACCTTC
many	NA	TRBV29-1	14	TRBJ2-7	CSVSQGMRAYEQYF	TGCAGCGTGTCTCAGGGGATGAGGGCCTACGAGCAGTACTTC
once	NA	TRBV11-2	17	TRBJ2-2	CASSFNRASVSTGALFF	TGTGCCAGCAGCTTTAATAGGGCTAGCGTGAGCACCGGGGCGCTGTTTTTT
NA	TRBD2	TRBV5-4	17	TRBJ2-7	CASSLVRDSAGGYEQYF	TGTGCCAGCAGCTTGGTTAGGGATTCAGCGGGGGGGTACGAGCAGTACTTC
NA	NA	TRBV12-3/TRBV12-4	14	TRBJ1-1	CASSLGGGVIGVFF	TGTGCCAGCAGTTTAGGCGGAGGTGTAATTGGGGTTTTCTTT
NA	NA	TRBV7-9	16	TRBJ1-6	CASSYYLGALDSPLHF	TGTGCCAGCAGCTACTATCTGGGAGCACTGGATTCACCCCTCCACTTT
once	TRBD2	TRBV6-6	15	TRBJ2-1	CASRLGGEGLNEQFF	TGTGCCAGCAGGCTCGGGGGGGAGGGTTTAAATGAGCAGTTCTTC
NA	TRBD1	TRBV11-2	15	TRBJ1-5	CASSYSSGGTGTQNF	TGTGCCAGCAGCTATAGTTCAGGGGGCACGGGGACCCAGAATTTT
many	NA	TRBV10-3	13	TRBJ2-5	CAISPGLQETQYF	TGTGCCATCAGCCCCGGGCTACAAGAGACCCAGTACTTC
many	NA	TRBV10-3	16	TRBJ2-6	CAISTNTISGANVLTF	TGTGCCATCAGCACTAACACAATCTCTGGGGCCAACGTCCTGACTTTC
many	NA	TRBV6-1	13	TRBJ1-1	CASRLVGETEAFF	TGTGCCAGCAGGCTAGTAGGGGAGACTGAAGCTTTCTTT
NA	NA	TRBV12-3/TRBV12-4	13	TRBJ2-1	CASSLGFYNERFF	TGTGCCAGCAGTTTAGGGTTTTACAATGAGCGGTTCTTC
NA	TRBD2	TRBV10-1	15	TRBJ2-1	CASSELTSGKNEHFF	TGCGCCAGCAGTGAGTTGACTAGCGGGAAAAATGAGCATTTCTTC